The entry below gives a single TCR beta chain sequence along with its context. This entry comes from a study of T cell responses to AZD1222 COVID-19 vaccine. Only in-frame clones appear in the TCRdb table, and some are missing; sequencing was by immunoSEQ multiplex PCR. The sample contains around 190,000 clones, roughly 94% of which appear only once. The CDR3 extends over 17 amino acids. This TCR derives from an adult who received the AZD1222 COVID-19 vaccine. The source material was peripheral blood, sampled 28 days after the second AZD1222 dose. This chain joins TRBV21-1 and TRBJ2-1; TRBD2, the D gene given by the table, was not confirmed from the DNA. TRBV21-1 is an annotated pseudogene. CDR3 protein: CASSKRGGSVSYNEQFF. The CDR3 DNA reads TGTGCCAGCAGCAAACGTGGCGGGAGTGTCTCCTACAATGAGCAGTTCTTC.